Listed here are 3 T cell receptor beta chains from one sample, sequenced in a study of T cell responses to AZD1222 COVID-19 vaccine. Profiled with immunoSEQ multiplex PCR; TCRdb holds only in-frame clones, not every one. The sample lists 110,000 to 150,000 clones; 90% were seen once. The source was peripheral blood, collected on day 0 of AZD1222 vaccination. The receptors were gathered from an adult in good health.

The rearrangement links TRBV5-4 to TRBJ1-1; D possibly corresponds to TRBD1 (6 bases). Germline V gene sequence: CDR1 SGHNT, CDR2 YYREEE (reference sequence). Between the trimmed V and J ends, which lost 4 bases and 1 base, there was a span of 14 bases. The CDR3 totals 15 residues. The CDR3 region has the DNA TGTGCCAGCAGCCAGGCAAGGGGGGCGAACACTGAAGCTTTCTTT. Translating gives CASSQARGANTEAFF.

The chain has TRBV10-3 and TRBJ1-5; no clear D gene. Trimming took off 10 bases at V and 2 bases at J, with 9 bases between the two ends. From germline, CDR1 is ENHRY and CDR2 SYGVKD. This CDR3 region has 12 residues. CDR3: CASSGGNQPQHF. DNA of the CDR3: TGTGCCAGCAGCGGGGGCAATCAGCCCCAGCATTTT.

This chain connects TRBV5-5 to TRBJ1-4, with D unresolved. CDR1 SGHKS and CDR2 YYEKEE come from the germline V gene (reference sequence). The CDR3 length is 16 residues. Trimming stripped 0 bases from V and 4 bases from J, with 13 bases between. CDR3 protein: CASSLEQASSNEKLFF. DNA of the CDR3: TGTGCCAGCAGCTTGGAGCAGGCTAGCAGTAATGAAAAACTGTTTTTT.